This entry lists 2 T cell receptor beta chains sequenced from one sample in a study of CD8 T cells in Susac syndrome. Roughly 0.45 to 1 ug RNA was reverse transcribed with random hexamers. MiXCR, run by TCRdb on the immunoSEQ multiplex PCR reads, gives a single entry per CDR3 protein. Among about 110,000 distinct CDR3 sequences listed, approximately 93% were seen once. Sample: CD8+ T cells from PBMCs. These receptor sequences come from a human donor with Susac syndrome.

This chain uses TRBV7-9 with TRBJ2-3; 11 bases line up with TRBD2. CDR1 is SEHNR and CDR2 is FQNEAQ in the germline V gene (reference sequence). This CDR3 has 18 residues. With 5 bases clipped from V and 7 bases from J, the junction kept 17 bases outside the gene matches. CDR3 coding DNA: TGTGCCAGCAGCCAACCCGGGGAGGGGCTAGCGGGGGGCCATACGCAGTATTTT. Encoded protein: CASSQPGEGLAGGHTQYF.

The rearrangement joins TRBV7-9 to TRBJ2-1, with 8 bases that match TRBD2. The length of the CDR3 is 13 residues. J was trimmed by 5 bases and V by 3 bases; bases with no gene match: 0. CDR1 is SEHNR and CDR2 is FQNEAQ in the germline V gene (reference sequence). The CDR3 sequence: CASSFSGDNEQFF. CDR3 nucleotide sequence: TGTGCCAGCAGCTTTAGCGGGGACAATGAGCAGTTCTTC.